This T cell receptor beta chain was obtained from a study of T cells expressing NK-cell markers. About the research overall: Sorted CD3+CD56-NKG2C+, CD3+CD56+NKG2C- and CD3+CD56+NKG2C+ T cells were the source of the TCR beta repertoires.

From its re-call of the 5' RACE reads, TCRdb lists each CDR3 protein once, without DNA. The specimen's table records roughly 280,000 distinct CDR3 sequences. Germline V gives CDR1 DFQATT, CDR2 SNEGSKA (reference sequence). This CDR3 contains 13 residues. This receptor was taken from a man aged 18-30 years in good health. Material: blood T cells: a sorted CD56 or NKG2C T cell subset, CD4+ or CD8+ T cells, or bulk PBMC T cells (not recorded which). The chain links TRBV20-1 to TRBJ2-2. CDR3 sequence: CSASYPNTGELFF.